Below, 30 T cell receptor beta chains from the same sample are listed, as sequenced in a study of T-cell reconstitution after alpha-beta-depleted transplantation in children. Preparing the TCRbeta library involved the use of unique molecular identifiers. MiXCR, applied by TCRdb to the PCR reads, yields one record per CDR3 protein. The repertoire includes around 45,000 distinct CDR3 sequences, around 50% of them detected once, and roughly two fifths sits in the top ten. Here the sequenced sample was peripheral blood, taken before TCRalphabeta/CD19-depleted stem cell transplant. Every receptor here comes from a boy younger than two with SCID, due to receive a stem cell transplant.

V gene TRBV6-2 or TRBV6-3 combines with J gene TRBJ2-7; no definite D call. Per germline, CDR1 MNHEY and CDR2 SVGEGT. The CDR3 has 15 amino acids. Trimming shortened V by 0 bases and J by 5 bases, and 14 bases separated the two germline ends. The CDR3, as DNA: TGTGCCAGCAGTTACTCAATAGCAAGGGTTGACGAGCAGTACTTC. This sequence encodes CASSYSIARVDEQYF.

V and J are TRBV4-1 and TRBJ2-7; TRBD2 agrees at 8 bases. CDR1 MGHRA and CDR2 YSYEKL come from the germline V gene. The CDR3 has 15 amino acids. V was clipped by 2 bases and J by 4 bases; unmatched bases: 7. CDR3 loop: CASSQSSSGEYEQYF. Written as DNA, the CDR3 is TGCGCCAGCAGCCAAAGTAGTAGCGGGGAGTACGAGCAGTACTTC.

The chain is built from TRBV5-4 and TRBJ2-7; tentatively, D is TRBD2 (5 bases). Trimming cost V 4 bases and J 6 bases, with 17 bases left between them. Germline assignment: CDR1 SGHNT and CDR2 YYREEE (reference sequence). The CDR3 totals 14 residues. CDR3 coding DNA: TGTGCCAGCAGCCCTGGTCGGGGTCTCCTCGAGCAGTACTTC. Translation: CASSPGRGLLEQYF.

The chain has TRBV20-1 and TRBJ2-1; unclear D gene. Germline values: CDR1 DFQATT, CDR2 SNEGSKA (reference sequence). The CDR3 runs to 12 residues. Trimming pared 6 bases from V and 4 bases from J, leaving 10 bases between. CDR3 residues: CSAMVVYNEQFF. The DNA for the CDR3 is TGCAGTGCCATGGTTGTATACAATGAGCAGTTCTTC.

CDR3 coding DNA: TGTGCCAGTAGTGTTGGACACCTCAATCAGCCCCAGCATTTT. Protein: CASSVGHLNQPQHF. The chain carries TRBV19 and TRBJ1-5; D may be TRBD1 (5 bases). This CDR3 has 14 amino acids. With 5 bases removed from V and 3 bases from J, the gap between germline ends came to 11 bases. Germline V lookup: CDR1 LNHDA, CDR2 SQIVND (reference sequence).

As concerns this clonotype: The junction departs from germline at one end; a sequencing error may be responsible. CDR3 nucleotide sequence: TGCGCCAGCAGTTTTGTGGATAGCCAAGAGACCCAGTACTTC. Residues: CASSFVDSQETQYF. This sequence joins TRBV27 and TRBJ2-5; D remains unclear. The CDR3 runs to 14 residues. Germline CDR1 reads MNHEY; CDR2 reads SMNVEV (reference sequence).

This clonotype was observed a few times. This chain joins TRBV3-1 and TRBJ2-1; D uncertain. The germline CDR1 and CDR2 sequences are LGHDT and YNNKEL (reference sequence). The CDR3 sequence is 15 residues long. V was clipped by 4 bases and J by 0 bases, with 10 bases between them. CDR3 nucleotide sequence: TGTGCCAGCAGCCCCCCGTCCTACTCCTACAATGAGCAGTTCTTC. Amino acids: CASSPPSYSYNEQFF.

CDR3 region: CASSVEAGYTF. CDR3 nucleotides: TGTGCCAGCAGCGTAGAGGCTGGCTACACCTTC. This sequence joins TRBV9 and TRBJ1-2; D gene uncertain. Trimming took off 0 bases at V and 7 bases at J, with 4 bases between the two ends. CDR1 and CDR2 from the germline V gene are SGDLS and YYNGEE. The CDR3 is made up of 11 amino acids.

The chain is built from TRBV5-4 and TRBJ1-4; D call uncertain. The CDR3 contains 13 residues. Germline V gives CDR1 SGHNT, CDR2 YYREEE (reference sequence). V lost 4 bases to trimming and J lost 7 bases, with 11 bases between them. CDR3 DNA: TGTGCCAGCAGCCAAGGGTTGGTTGAAAAACTGTTTTTT. Translation gives CASSQGLVEKLFF.

CDR3 protein: CASSPSRRGGISFSTDTQYF. The CDR3 coding sequence is TGTGCCAGCAGCCCTAGCCGGCGGGGGGGTATTTCCTTTAGCACAGATACGCAGTATTTT. The chain recombines TRBV11-2 with TRBJ2-3; TRBD2 matches at 9 bases. The germline gives CDR1 SGHAT, CDR2 FQNNGV. V dropped 5 bases and J dropped 0; count of bases not matched to a gene: 18. The CDR3 extends over 20 amino acids.

The chain combines TRBV5-1 with TRBJ1-2; unclear D gene. CDR3 length: 14 residues. V gave up 0 bases and J gave up 5 bases, with 11 bases separating them. Germline V CDR1 and CDR2: SGHRS, YFSETQ. CDR3 sequence (DNA): TGCGCCAGCAGCTTGGATTTCCGGAGGTATGGCTACACCTTC. Its protein product is CASSLDFRRYGYTF.

As for this clonotype: The germline gene is not matched at one end of the junction; a read error may be the cause. The chain is built from TRBV7-8 and TRBJ2-3; D gene ambiguous. The CDR3 spans 15 residues. The V gene's germline CDR1 is SGHVS and CDR2 FQNEAQ. The CDR3 protein is CASSLVGRSTDTQYF. CDR3 DNA: TGTGCCAGCAGCTTAGTGGGTAGGAGCACAGACACGCAGTATTTT.

J is TRBJ1-2 and V is TRBV5-1; 9 bases line up with TRBD1. The CDR3 has 15 amino acids. The V segment lost 0 bases and the J segment 7 bases; nucleotides outside the gene matches: 7. CDR1 SGHRS and CDR2 YFSETQ come from the germline V gene. The DNA of the CDR3 is TGCGCCAGCAGCTTGGCTCCGGACAGGGGCGGTGGCTACACCTTC. It is translated as CASSLAPDRGGGYTF.

This clonotype was recorded only once. V and J are TRBV18 and TRBJ1-1; D remains unclear. The CDR3 runs to 13 residues. V was pared by 5 bases and J by 0 bases, with 7 bases between. Germline V gene lookup returns CDR1 KGHSH and CDR2 LQKENI. The CDR3 DNA reads TGTGCCAGCTCAGAGTCCATGAACACTGAAGCTTTCTTT. Translating gives CASSESMNTEAFF.

This clonotype was seen a few times. The chain couples TRBV7-2 to TRBJ2-7; 7 bases align to TRBD1. Germline V gene lookup returns CDR1 SGHTA and CDR2 FQGNSA. This CDR3 has 14 amino acids. Germline trimming cut 7 bases from V and 3 bases from J; bases unmatched to any gene: 9. In DNA, the CDR3 is TGTGCCAGCACGCCCGGGACAGCTTTCTACGAGCAGTACTTC. This gives the protein CASTPGTAFYEQYF.

The J gene is TRBJ2-2, the V gene TRBV24-1; D is uncertain. Between the trimmed V and J ends, which lost 1 base and 4 bases, there was a span of 3 bases. CDR3 length: 13 residues. Germline V gene sequence: CDR1 KGHDR, CDR2 SFDVKD. For the CDR3, the DNA is TGTGCCACCAGTGATTTCGTCACCGGGGAGCTGTTTTTT. Amino acids: CATSDFVTGELFF.

The rearrangement joins TRBV4-1 to TRBJ2-7, with a weak D call TRBD2 (6 bases). V shed 6 bases and J shed 4 bases, with 19 bases lying between them. In germline, CDR1 is MGHRA, CDR2 YSYEKL. The CDR3 runs 15 residues. CDR3 nucleotide sequence: TGCGCCAGCAGTCAGAACCGGGACTTCCAGTACGAGCAGTACTTC. Its protein is CASSQNRDFQYEQYF.

This clonotype was counted only a few times. The V and J genes are TRBV20-1 and TRBJ2-7, with D unresolved. The CDR3 consists of 13 residues. Trimming removed 1 base from V and 5 bases from J, with 12 bases in between. Germline CDR1 is DFQATT and CDR2 is SNEGSKA (reference sequence). The DNA of the CDR3 is TGCAGTGCTAGAGGTGGGCTCAGGAACGAGCAGTACTTC. Translating gives CSARGGLRNEQYF.

In this sample, this clonotype turned up a few times. The junction departs from the called germline gene at one end, perhaps through a read error. The chain links TRBV7-7 to TRBJ2-4, with TRBD2 as a possible D gene (5 bases). The germline V gene has CDR1 SSHAT and CDR2 FNYEAQ (reference sequence). The CDR3 sequence is 15 residues long. The chain's CDR3 is CASSLAILAKNIQYF. DNA for the CDR3: TGTGCTAGCAGCTTAGCGATTCTAGCCAAAAACATTCAGTACTTC.

This clonotype has a handful of counts. The chain has TRBV4-1 and TRBJ2-7; D may be TRBD1 (5 bases). V shed 2 bases and J shed 0 bases, with 11 bases lying between them. This CDR3 has 15 residues. The germline V gene has CDR1 MGHRA and CDR2 YSYEKL. CDR3 DNA: TGCGCCAGCAGCCAACAGGGCAGCGCCTCCTACGAGCAGTACTTC. Protein: CASSQQGSASYEQYF.

V gene TRBV27 combines with J gene TRBJ2-1; 8 bases fit TRBD2. CDR3 size: 15 residues. Trimming cost V 6 bases and J 4 bases; bases outside gene matches: 8. The V gene's germline CDR1 is MNHEY and CDR2 SMNVEV (reference sequence). The CDR3, as DNA: TGTGCCAGCAGCTCCCCTAGCGGGTTGTACAATGAGCAGTTCTTC. Its translation is CASSSPSGLYNEQFF.

The V gene is TRBV4-3, the J gene TRBJ2-7, with D hard to call. The germline V gene encodes CDR1 LGHNA and CDR2 YSLEER. V shed 0 bases and J shed 3 bases, with 6 bases lying between them. The CDR3 has 13 amino acids. The CDR3 here is CASSQDTHYEQYF. CDR3 in DNA: TGCGCCAGCAGCCAAGATACCCACTACGAGCAGTACTTC.

In this sample, this clonotype turned up a few times. Sequence at one end of the junction differs from germline and may be a read error. The rearrangement joins TRBV6-6 to TRBJ2-1; D unclear. CDR3 length: 13 amino acids. Germline assignment: CDR1 MNHNY and CDR2 SVGAGI (reference sequence). CDR3 in amino acids: CASSSYGDNEQFF. CDR3 nucleotide sequence: TGTGCCAGTAGTTCGTACGGAGACAATGAGCAGTTCTTC.

The V and J genes are TRBV4-1 and TRBJ2-5, with no clear D. Germline V gene lookup returns CDR1 MGHRA and CDR2 YSYEKL. The V end was cut by 2 bases, the J end by 1 base, with 11 bases between. CDR3 length: 15 residues. The CDR3 here is CASSQRALAQETQYF. Written as DNA, the CDR3 is TGCGCCAGCAGCCAAAGAGCCCTCGCCCAAGAGACCCAGTACTTC.

The chain combines TRBV21-1 with TRBJ1-5; no check of the table's D call, TRBD1, against the DNA was made. TRBV21-1 is shown as a pseudogene. This CDR3 comprises 16 residues. CDR3 sequence (DNA): TGTGCCAGCAGCAAGGGGGGACGGAAGGGCAATCAGCCCCAGCATTTT. Protein product: CASSKGGRKGNQPQHF.

V is TRBV10-3 and J is TRBJ1-3; no reliable D call. The CDR3 covers 15 residues. Trimming removed 3 bases from V and 0 bases from J, with 9 bases in between. Germline V lookup: CDR1 ENHRY, CDR2 SYGVKD. CDR3 residues: CAISERGVSGNTIYF. The DNA of the CDR3 is TGTGCCATCAGTGAACGGGGTGTCTCTGGAAACACCATATATTTT.

The chain couples TRBV5-1 to TRBJ2-2; D gene uncertain. The CDR3 covers 14 residues. V shed 2 bases and J shed 7 bases, with 12 bases lying between them. Germline CDR1 and CDR2: SGHRS and YFSETQ. The CDR3 loop reads CASSFDGVGGELFF. CDR3 in DNA: TGCGCCAGCAGCTTTGACGGTGTGGGCGGGGAGCTGTTTTTT.

The chain couples TRBV7-9 to TRBJ2-1, with 7 nucleotides matching TRBD1. The CDR3 extends over 13 amino acids. Trimming removed 1 base from V and 8 bases from J; junction bases left unmatched: 2. CDR1 is SEHNR and CDR2 is FQNEAQ in the germline V gene (reference sequence). The CDR3 loop is CASSLGQGDEQFF. The CDR3 nucleotides are TGTGCCAGCAGCTTAGGACAGGGCGATGAGCAGTTCTTC.

This clonotype appeared a few times. This chain links TRBV6-4 with TRBJ2-1, with TRBD2 matching 8 bases. The CDR3 has 15 residues. The V gene's germline CDR1 is MRHNA and CDR2 SNTAGT. V lost 5 bases to trimming and J lost 4 bases; unmatched junction nucleotides: 7. The CDR3 sequence: CASSMTGGEYNEQFF. The CDR3 coding sequence is TGTGCCAGCAGTATGACGGGGGGGGAATACAATGAGCAGTTCTTC.

V and J are TRBV5-1 and TRBJ2-6, with TRBD2 matching over 13 bases. CDR1 and CDR2 from the germline V gene are SGHRS and YFSETQ. Germline trimming cut 4 bases from V and 2 bases from J; bases unmatched to any gene: 3. The CDR3 contains 17 residues. The CDR3 sequence: CASSGTSGAPGANVLTF. The DNA for the CDR3 is TGCGCCAGCAGCGGGACTAGCGGGGCCCCTGGGGCCAACGTCCTGACTTTC. Full variable domain (missing parts from reference TRBV5-1 and TRBJ2-6): KAGVTQTPRYLIKTRGQQVTLSCSPISGHRSVSWYQQTPGQGLQFLFEYFSETQRNKGNFPGRFSGRQFSNSRSEMNVSTLELGDSALYLCASSGTSGAPGANVLTFGAGSRLTVL.